The rows below give T cell receptor beta chains drawn from one sample of a study of blood T cell repertoires in COVID-19. Clones were sequenced by immunoSEQ multiplex PCR, and TCRdb holds only the in-frame ones, with some missing. The table has around 270,000 clones, less than 90% seen once; the top ten hold 1.5%. The sample consisted of peripheral blood. Receptors originate from a woman aged 40-49 years who had recovered from COVID-19. The CDR3 runs from the conserved cysteine through the conserved F or W. A D gene is named only where the DNA matches it firmly. Only part of the rows carry a size: once, few, many, or a class if the clone is expanded.

cdr3_nt,cdr3_aa,j_call,clone_size,d_call,v_call
TGTGCCAGCAGCTTAGGGGTACGCGGTGATAATGAAAAACTGTTTTTT,CASSLGVRGDNEKLFF,TRBJ1-4,.,.,TRBV5-5
TGTGCCAGCAAATTTTCACGACAGGGACATAATGAAAAACTGTTTTTT,CASKFSRQGHNEKLFF,TRBJ1-4,.,TRBD1,TRBV3-1/TRBV3-2
TGTGCCAGCAGCCAAGGAAGGGGGAATCAGCCCCAGCATTTT,CASSQGRGNQPQHF,TRBJ1-5,.,.,TRBV3-1/TRBV3-2
TGTGCCAGCACTCTAGCGGGGGGGAGCAATGAGCAGTTCTTC,CASTLAGGSNEQFF,TRBJ2-1,.,TRBD2,TRBV7-3
TGTGCCTGCCTGGGGGGGGAGGACTATGGCTACACCTTC,CACLGGEDYGYTF,TRBJ1-2,.,.,TRBV30
TGTGCCAGCAGCCGCACAGGGCCCCGAGAGACCCAGTACTTC,CASSRTGPRETQYF,TRBJ2-5,.,.,TRBV27
TGTGCCAGCAGCCTCGGACAGGAGAGAAACACCATATATTTT,CASSLGQERNTIYF,TRBJ1-3,.,TRBD1,TRBV7-6
TGCAGCGGCGGACAGGGGGTCTTTACTGAAGCTTTCTTT,CSGGQGVFTEAFF,TRBJ1-1,.,TRBD1,TRBV29-1
TGTGCCATCAGTCCCACTAGCGGGGGATACGAGCAGTACTTC,CAISPTSGGYEQYF,TRBJ2-7,.,TRBD2,TRBV10-3
TGTGCCAGCCGAGCAGGGGAGATGGAGACCCAGTACTTC,CASRAGEMETQYF,TRBJ2-5,.,.,TRBV2
TGTGCCTCCCAAGAGAGGTCAACATCCAGTTTGTATCAGCCCCAGCATTTT,CASQERSTSSLYQPQHF,TRBJ1-5,.,.,TRBV10-3
TGTGCCAGCAGACAAAACAGGGGTGGTGAAAAACTGTTTTTT,CASRQNRGGEKLFF,TRBJ1-4,.,TRBD1,TRBV27
TGTGCCAGCAGTTTATGGGGGGACACCCAAGAGACCCAGTACTTC,CASSLWGDTQETQYF,TRBJ2-5,.,.,TRBV28
TGTGCCAGTAGTATGGCCCGGCCACCGGGACGGGGGAGGACAGATACGCAGTATTTT,CASSMARPPGRGRTDTQYF,TRBJ2-3,once,.,TRBV19
TGCGCCAGCAGCCCGAGAGGCGTCGAGCAGTACTTC,CASSPRGVEQYF,TRBJ2-7,.,.,TRBV5-1
TGTGCCAGCAGCAAAGCGGGGGGGCCTAGAACTGAAGCTTTCTTT,CASSKAGGPRTEAFF,TRBJ1-1,once,.,TRBV21-1
TGTGCCAGCAGCCCCCGACTAGCGGGGGGCCCGGGAAACATTCAGTACTTC,CASSPRLAGGPGNIQYF,TRBJ2-4,.,TRBD2,TRBV3-1/TRBV3-2
TGTGCCAGTAGTAAACCCCGTGGGCAAAGTAATCAGCCCCAGCATTTT,CASSKPRGQSNQPQHF,TRBJ1-5,few,.,TRBV19
TGTGCCAGCACCTTCGGCAGGGGGCTTCGGCAGTTCTTC,CASTFGRGLRQFF,TRBJ2-1,.,TRBD1,TRBV12-3/TRBV12-4